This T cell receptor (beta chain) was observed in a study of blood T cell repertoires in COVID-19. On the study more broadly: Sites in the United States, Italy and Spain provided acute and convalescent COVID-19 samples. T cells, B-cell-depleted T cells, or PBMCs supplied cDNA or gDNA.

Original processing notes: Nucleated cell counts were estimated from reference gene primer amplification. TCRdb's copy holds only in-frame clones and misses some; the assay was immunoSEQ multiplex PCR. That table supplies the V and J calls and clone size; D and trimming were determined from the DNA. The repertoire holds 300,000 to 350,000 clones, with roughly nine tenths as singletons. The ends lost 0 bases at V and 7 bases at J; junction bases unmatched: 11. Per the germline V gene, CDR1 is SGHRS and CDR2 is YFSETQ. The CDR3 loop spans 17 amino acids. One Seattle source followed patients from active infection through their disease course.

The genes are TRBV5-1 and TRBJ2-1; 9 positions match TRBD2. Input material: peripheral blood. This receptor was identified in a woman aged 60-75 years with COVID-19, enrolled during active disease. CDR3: CASSLAAPAGGRNEQFF. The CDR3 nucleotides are TGCGCCAGCAGCTTGGCCGCTCCAGCGGGGGGCCGAAATGAGCAGTTCTTC.